This T cell receptor (beta chain) was captured in a study of siplizumab effects on memory and regulatory T cells. The study, taken as a whole, reports: Contribution to the alloresponse seemed major for naive T cells, which also seemed more diverse than memory cells. Alloreactive sequences traceable to unstimulated CD4+ memory cells were significantly reduced by siplizumab. Roughly 75-95% of proliferating clones (CD4+ or CD8+) could not be assigned a naive or memory phenotype.

Worth noting for this clone: What it recognizes is unknown.

Trimming took 1 base from V and 3 from J; bases not matched to a gene: 6. In germline, CDR1 is MNHEY, CDR2 SVGAGI. This CDR3 is built from 16 residues. Data came from immunoSEQ multiplex PCR; TCRdb stores just in-frame clones and leaves some out. Here the sample spans some 100,000 clones, 93% being singletons. The TCR comes from a human donor in good health. Sequenced input: CD8+ T cells sorted from blood. The gene calls are TRBV6-5 and TRBJ2-5, with 9 nucleotides matching TRBD2. The DNA of the CDR3 is TGTGCCAGCAGTTACTTAAAGCCTAGCGGGGAAGAGACCCAGTACTTC. Encoded protein: CASSYLKPSGEETQYF.